One sample yielded the 23 T cell receptor beta chains listed below, sequenced in a study of T cell clonality in common variable immunodeficiency. Study results and caveats: Common variable immunodeficiency TCR beta sequences reportedly had fewer deletions and N-nucleotide insertions.

TCRdb's copy holds only in-frame clones and misses some; the assay was immunoSEQ multiplex PCR. Listed here are approximately 12,000 clones without any singletons, the top ten holding 7.1%. Their antigens are not known. The specimen was peripheral blood mononuclear cells. These TCRs come from a human donor with common variable immunodeficiency.

This clone rates as medium-sized (0.01 to 0.1%). The DNA ends 3 residues before the CDR3 does, and the rest of the CDR3 is filled in from the germline J gene. The J gene is TRBJ1-2, the V gene TRBV12-3 or TRBV12-4; 9 nucleotides agree with TRBD1. Germline trimming cut 6 bases from V and 5 bases from J; bases unmatched to any gene: 7. The CDR3 spans 14 residues. The CDR3: CASRPYRGPYGYTF. The DNA read from the CDR3 is TGTGCCAGCAGGCCATACAGGGGGCCATATGGC.

This clone ranks as medium-sized. The missing CDR3 end, 3 residues past where the read stops, is filled in from the germline J gene. The gene calls are TRBV7-9 and TRBJ2-2; D gene unclear. Germline assignment: CDR1 SEHNR and CDR2 FQNEAQ (reference sequence). V was trimmed by 2 bases and J by 6 bases, leaving 10 bases between them. This CDR3 has 14 amino acids. CDR3 residues: CASSLYRTAGELFF. Partial CDR3 DNA: TGTGCCAGCAGCTTATACAGAACGGCCGGGGAG.

This clone is categorized as medium-sized. The read terminates 3 residues before the CDR3 end, so the remaining end is supplied by the germline J gene. The chain uses TRBV20-1 and TRBJ1-1; D gene unclear. Trimming took 0 bases from V and 1 from J, leaving 12 bases between them. The germline V gene has CDR1 DFQATT and CDR2 SNEGSKA (reference sequence). CDR3 length: 15 residues. The chain's CDR3 is CSARDDSRPNTEAFF. CDR3 DNA (partial): TGCAGTGCTAGAGATGATAGTCGTCCGAACACTGAA.

A few counts support this clone. The read ends 3 residues early relative to the CDR3; the germline J gene fills the gap. This sequence joins TRBV18 and TRBJ2-6, with D possibly being TRBD1 (6 bases). Trimming removed 5 bases at V and 0 bases at J, with 11 bases between. Germline V lookup: CDR1 KGHSH, CDR2 LQKENI. CDR3 length equals 16 residues. CDR3 DNA (partial): TGTGCCAGCTCATTTGGACAGCCCTCTGGGGCCAACGTC. Its translation: CASSFGQPSGANV. The whole CDR3 sequence reads CASSFGQPSGANVLTF.

This clone was seen more than once but under ten times. Read sequence stops 3 residues before the CDR3 end, and the germline J gene provides the missing end. The V and J genes are TRBV30 and TRBJ2-1; TRBD2 matches 8 bases. With V trimmed by 0 bases and J by 4 bases, 5 bases remained unmatched. The CDR3 spans 15 residues. Germline values: CDR1 GTSNPN, CDR2 SVGIG (reference sequence). The CDR3 spells CAWSVGTRVYNEQFF. The part of the CDR3 DNA that was read is TGTGCCTGGAGTGTAGGGACTAGGGTATACAATGAG.

This clone came up a few times. From the germline J gene comes the end of the CDR3, since the read stops 3 residues before it. The genes are TRBV7-2 and TRBJ1-6; the match to TRBD1 covers 7 bases. The CDR3 has 14 amino acids. After removal of 6 bases from V and 9 bases from J, the junction contained 8 bases not matched to a gene. Germline V CDR1 and CDR2: SGHTA, FQGNSA. Here the CDR3 reads CASRTGDLSSPLHF. Partial CDR3 DNA: TGTGCCAGCAGAACAGGGGATCTTTCTTCACCC.

A word on this clone: The read ends 3 residues before the CDR3 terminus; that terminus is restored from the germline J gene. The rearrangement links TRBV18 to TRBJ1-5, with TRBD1 matching 10 bases. V shed 6 bases, J shed 1 base, and the junction held 3 bases outside the gene matches. Germline CDR1 KGHSH, CDR2 LQKENI. The CDR3 has 15 residues. The covered CDR3 bases are TGTGCCAGCTCGTCGGGACAGGGGAGCAATCAGCCC. Protein sequence: CASSSGQGSNQP. The whole CDR3 protein is CASSSGQGSNQPQHF.

This clone is deemed medium-sized. The read terminates 3 residues before the CDR3 end, so the remaining end is supplied by the germline J gene. The chain is built from TRBV10-3 and TRBJ2-2, with D tentatively TRBD1 (6 bases). CDR1 and CDR2 from the germline V gene are ENHRY and SYGVKD. The CDR3 extends over 14 amino acids. The germline V and J ends were trimmed by 8 bases and 0 bases, with 10 bases remaining between them. The sequenced CDR3 bases are TGTGCCATCTCCGGGACATCGAACACCGGGGAG. Translating gives CAISGTSNTGE. The complete CDR3 sequence is CAISGTSNTGELFF.

This clone appeared a few times. The CDR3 is cut off 3 residues early in the read; its end comes from the germline J gene. The J gene is TRBJ2-1, the V gene TRBV20-1; 7 nucleotides align to TRBD2. The CDR3 consists of 16 residues. V shed 2 bases, J shed 1 base, and the junction held 8 bases outside the gene matches. Germline loops: CDR1 DFQATT, CDR2 SNEGSKA (reference sequence). Incomplete CDR3 DNA: TGCAGTGCTAGACCCACAGCGGGGTCTTCCTACAATGAG. Translation gives CSARPTAGSSYNE. The entire CDR3 sequence reads CSARPTAGSSYNEQFF.

This clone has only a few counts. The read terminates 3 residues before the CDR3 end, so the remaining end is supplied by the germline J gene. J is TRBJ2-2 and V is TRBV2; a weak D match, TRBD1 (5 bases). This CDR3 has 18 residues. V was pared by 6 bases and J by 5 bases, with 25 bases between. Germline lookup yields CDR1 SNHLY and CDR2 FYNNEI. The sequenced part of the CDR3 DNA is TGTGCCAGCAGCTCCTCCGCCAGGGTCCCAGCCCCAACCGGGGAG. The encoded protein is CASSSSARVPAPTGE. The full-length CDR3 reads as CASSSSARVPAPTGELFF.

As for this clone: The read ends 3 residues before the CDR3 terminus; that terminus is restored from the germline J gene. This chain joins TRBV2 and TRBJ2-4; 9 bases are a match to TRBD1. There are 16 residues in the CDR3. Per the germline V gene, CDR1 is SNHLY and CDR2 is FYNNEI. V lost 6 bases and J lost 0; bases outside the gene matches: 6. The part of the CDR3 DNA that was read is TGTGCCAGCAGGGGGGACAGGGCTCTAGCCAAAAACATT. Translating it yields CASRGDRALAKNI. The entire CDR3 protein reads CASRGDRALAKNIQYF.

Points on this clone: Read data end 3 residues before the CDR3 end; the end is taken from the germline J gene. This chain joins TRBV6-1 and TRBJ2-7; D is undetermined. The CDR3 sequence is 13 residues long. Deletions cut 0 bases from V and 4 bases from J, with 7 bases between. Germline CDR1 is MNHNS and CDR2 is SASEGT. CDR3 region: CASSEALRYEQYF. The sequenced CDR3 bases are TGTGCCAGCAGTGAAGCGCTTAGATACGAG.

This clone has just a few counts. The sequenced fragment ends 3 residues before the CDR3 boundary, so the rest is inferred from the germline J gene. The chain carries TRBV19 and TRBJ1-2, with D possibly matching TRBD1 (6 bases). The CDR3 totals 14 residues. Germline V lookup: CDR1 LNHDA, CDR2 SQIVND (reference sequence). Trimming took off 5 bases at V and 2 bases at J, with 12 bases between the two ends. CDR3 DNA (partial): TGTGCCAGTAGTCTAAAAACAGGGAACTATGGC. Amino acid sequence: CASSLKTGNYG. The full-length CDR3 reads as CASSLKTGNYGYTF.

This clone was counted only a few times. The CDR3 extends 3 residues past the end of the read, so its final part is completed from the germline J gene. The chain recombines TRBV20-1 with TRBJ2-5, with a weak D call TRBD1 (6 bases). CDR1 is DFQATT, CDR2 SNEGSKA, per germline (reference sequence). The V end was cut by 0 bases, the J end by 3 bases, with 17 bases between. The CDR3 length is 16 residues. The CDR3 DNA, read in part, is TGCAGTGCTAGAGATCAGGGGCGCGGAGCCAAAGAGACC. It is translated as CSARDQGRGAKET. From start to end, the CDR3 is CSARDQGRGAKETQYF.

A few counts support this clone. Coverage ceases 3 residues before the CDR3 finishes, and the germline J gene fills in the end. The genes are TRBV18 and TRBJ1-2; D is undetermined. The CDR3 spans 16 residues. CDR1 and CDR2 (germline): KGHSH, LQKENI. V lost 6 bases, J lost 2 bases, and 19 bases lay in between. CDR3 DNA (partial): TGTGCCAGCTCTTCCTACAACCAGGTGGAGAACTATGGC. It specifies CASSSYNQVENYG. The whole CDR3 region reads CASSSYNQVENYGYTF.

Only a few counts were recorded for this clone. The read gets to within 3 residues of the CDR3 end, and the germline J gene fills in the rest. The chain employs TRBV30 and TRBJ1-5, with D tentatively TRBD1 (5 bases). Per germline, CDR1 GTSNPN and CDR2 SVGIG (reference sequence). The V end lost 4 bases, the J end lost 0 bases, and 16 bases lay between the germline ends. The CDR3 runs to 16 residues. This CDR3 reads CAWKMGGPYSNQPQHF. Partial CDR3 DNA: TGTGCCTGGAAGATGGGGGGACCTTATAGCAATCAGCCC. Supplemented by reference TRBV30 and TRBJ1-5, the full variable domain reads SQTIHQWPATLVQPVGSPLSLECTVEGTSNPNLYWYRQAAGRGLQLLFYSVGIGQISSEVPQNLSASRPQDRQFILSSKKLLLSDSGFYLCAWKMGGPYSNQPQHFGDGTRLSIL.

This clone has only a few counts. Sequencing ends 3 residues short of the CDR3 end; the germline J gene provides the rest. The chain carries TRBV19 and TRBJ2-7; 7 nucleotides align to TRBD1. With V trimmed by 4 bases and J by 4 bases, 13 bases remained unmatched. The CDR3 has 16 amino acids. Looked up from germline, CDR1 is LNHDA and CDR2 is SQIVND (reference sequence). The CDR3 reads CASSTQGAEQGYEQYF. The DNA read from the CDR3 is TGTGCCAGTAGTACTCAAGGGGCCGAACAGGGGTACGAG.

A word on this clone: The read ends 3 residues before the CDR3 terminus; that terminus is restored from the germline J gene. V usage is TRBV7-6 and J usage is TRBJ2-1; 7 nucleotides align to TRBD2. This CDR3 region has 16 residues. The V gene end was trimmed by 3 bases and the J gene end by 0 bases; junction bases not matched to a gene: 5. Germline CDR1 reads SGHVS; CDR2 reads FNYEAQ. CDR3 loop: CASSFSGVSSYNEQFF. Partial CDR3 DNA: TGTGCCAGCAGCTTCAGCGGGGTTAGCTCCTACAATGAG.

This clone has ten or more counts. The read terminates 3 residues before the CDR3 end, so the remaining end is supplied by the germline J gene. The chain employs TRBV10-1 and TRBJ2-2; possible D gene TRBD2, 6 bases. This CDR3 is 16 amino acids long. Germline values: CDR1 WNHNN, CDR2 SYGVQD (reference sequence). V dropped 2 bases and J dropped 5 bases, with 15 bases sitting between them. CDR3 residues: CASSERRGSGTGELFF. The sequenced CDR3 bases are TGCGCCAGCAGTGAGAGGAGGGGATCCGGTACCGGGGAG.

This clone has a handful of counts. The CDR3 is cut off 3 residues early in the read; its end comes from the germline J gene. The J gene is TRBJ1-6, the V gene TRBV20-1; D remains unclear. The CDR3 consists of 14 residues. V dropped 4 bases and J dropped 8 bases, with 15 bases sitting between them. Germline CDR1 reads DFQATT; CDR2 reads SNEGSKA (reference sequence). The CDR3 sequence is CSATERLAHSPLHF. The CDR3 bases that were read are TGCAGTGCTACCGAAAGACTTGCCCATTCACCC.

This clone has a handful of counts. CDR3 protein: CAWTGTGGNQPQHF. The sequenced CDR3 bases are TGTGCCTGGACCGGGACAGGGGGAAATCAGCCC. The rearrangement uses TRBV30 and TRBJ1-5; 11 nucleotides match TRBD1. The CDR3 end falls 3 residues outside the read, so it is completed with the germline J gene. V gave up 4 bases and J gave up 4 bases; unmatched junction bases: 3. The CDR3 consists of 14 residues. CDR1 and CDR2 (germline): GTSNPN, SVGIG (reference sequence).

A note on this clone: The read finishes 3 residues shy of the CDR3 end, and the germline J gene is used to complete it. This rearrangement joins TRBV7-9 to TRBJ1-5; maybe TRBD1 (6 bases). CDR1 and CDR2 from the germline V gene are SEHNR and FQNEAQ (reference sequence). The ends were cut back, 4 bases at V and 7 bases at J, with 14 bases in the middle. This CDR3 region has 14 residues. The chain's CDR3 is CASSSAGDVQPQHF. The sequenced part of the CDR3 DNA is TGTGCCAGCAGCTCAGCAGGGGATGTGCAGCCC. Filled out from reference TRBV7-9 and TRBJ1-5, the complete variable domain reads DTGVSQNPRHKITKRGQNVTFRCDPISEHNRLYWYRQTLGQGPEFLTYFQNEAQLEKSRLLSDRFSAERPKGSFSTLEIQRTEQGDSAMYLCASSSAGDVQPQHFGDGTRLSIL.

This clone occurred a few times. The CDR3 end falls 3 residues outside the read, so it is completed with the germline J gene. The chain links TRBV7-2 to TRBJ1-6, with D possibly matching TRBD1 (5 bases). V was trimmed by 5 bases and J by 9 bases, leaving 14 bases between them. Germline-derived CDR1 and CDR2 are SGHTA and FQGNSA. The CDR3 has 14 amino acids. The CDR3 loop is CASSPIGGSSPLHF. The DNA read from the CDR3 is TGTGCCAGCAGCCCGATCGGGGGTAGTTCACCC.